The entry that follows covers one T cell receptor (beta chain) sequence. This CDR3 has 14 amino acids. V lost 3 bases and J 5 bases, leaving 13 bases between the germline ends. The V gene's germline CDR1 is SGHDN and CDR2 FVKESK. This sample stems from a study of blood T cell repertoires in COVID-19. Study summary: The United States, Italy and Spain were the sources of the acute and convalescent COVID-19 samples. Sample material is recorded as cDNA or gDNA derived from T cells, B-cell-depleted T cells, or PBMCs.

Under the authors' procedure: Nucleated cell number was recorded as an estimate derived from reference gene primer amplification. TCRdb's table, derived via immunoSEQ multiplex PCR, lists solely in-frame clones and lacks some. The V and J calls and clone size come from that table; D and trimming were worked out from the DNA. The sample yields 200,000 to 300,000 clones, 88% seen once. This TCR came from a man between 60 and 75 years old who had recovered from COVID-19. The V and J genes are TRBV14 and TRBJ2-5, with D perhaps matching TRBD1 (6 bases). Sample: peripheral blood. The CDR3 DNA follows: TGTGCCAGCAGCCATGAGGGACACCGGGAGACCCAGTACTTC. The encoded protein is CASSHEGHRETQYF.